The present T cell receptor (beta chain) was sequenced within a study of blood T cell repertoires in COVID-19. Study overall: Researchers got acute and convalescent COVID-19 samples from the United States, Italy and Spain.

Generated by immunoSEQ multiplex PCR, the TCRdb table keeps only in-frame clones and is missing some. The sample has around 110,000 clones; roughly nine tenths are singletons. The CDR3 consists of 12 residues. The germline V gene encodes CDR1 SGHDN and CDR2 FVKESK. Between the trimmed V and J ends, which lost 2 bases and 6 bases, there was a span of 8 bases. V is TRBV14 and J is TRBJ2-7; D might be TRBD1 (6 bases). This sequence originates from a middle-aged man with active or convalescent COVID-19. Material for sequencing was peripheral blood. This CDR3 is CASSQTGREQYF. The CDR3 DNA is TGTGCCAGCAGCCAAACAGGGCGCGAGCAGTACTTC.